Below are 27 T cell receptor beta chains sequenced from a single sample in a study of identical twins. Each CDR3 protein is one row after TCRdb ran MiXCR on the 5' RACE reads. The data hold 540,000 or so distinct CDR3 sequences, with 20% to 25% observed a single time. Another study also made use of these data, one on yellow fever vaccine responses in identical twins.

The sequenced sample was CD4+ T cells sorted from blood. These receptors were obtained from a woman aged 18-29 years in good health.

V is TRBV5-1 and J is TRBJ2-1, with a possible D match to TRBD2 (7 bases). The CDR3 runs 18 residues. Per the germline V gene, CDR1 is SGHRS and CDR2 is YFSETQ. Trimming cost V 0 bases and J 0 bases, with 16 bases left between them. The CDR3, as DNA: TGCGCCAGCAGCTTGGTTCGGGGGGCGAAAAGCTCCTACAATGAGCAGTTCTTC. Protein: CASSLVRGAKSSYNEQFF.

The chain joins TRBV25-1 to TRBJ2-7, with D possibly matching TRBD1 (5 bases). Trimming shortened V by 4 bases and J by 0 bases, and 13 bases separated the two germline ends. This CDR3 has 15 amino acids. Per the germline V gene, CDR1 is MGHDK and CDR2 is SYGVNS. The CDR3 sequence: CASSGARVSSYEQYF. The CDR3 bases are TGTGCCAGCAGTGGAGCCAGGGTGTCCTCCTACGAGCAGTACTTC.

This chain links TRBV20-1 with TRBJ2-2; D possibly corresponds to TRBD1 (5 bases). There are 14 residues in the CDR3. V lost 2 bases and J lost 1, with 8 bases in between. Looked up from germline, CDR1 is DFQATT and CDR2 is SNEGSKA (reference sequence). CDR3 in DNA: TGCAGTGCTAGAAAACAGGTGAACACCGGGGAGCTGTTTTTT. Protein sequence: CSARKQVNTGELFF.

This clonotype was seen a handful of times. V usage is TRBV5-1 and J usage is TRBJ1-1; D remains ambiguous. The CDR3 runs to 16 residues. Trimming cost V 0 bases and J 0 bases, with 12 bases left between them. Germline V gene sequence: CDR1 SGHRS, CDR2 YFSETQ. The CDR3 reads CASSLDSRGVNTEAFF. CDR3 sequence (DNA): TGCGCCAGCAGCTTGGACAGCCGTGGGGTGAACACTGAAGCTTTCTTT.

The V call is TRBV3-1, the J call TRBJ1-2; D gene unclear. The germline V gene encodes CDR1 LGHDT and CDR2 YNNKEL (reference sequence). Between the trimmed V and J ends, which lost 8 bases and 7 bases, there was a span of 14 bases. The CDR3 consists of 12 residues. CDR3 region: CASSKEARGYTF. The CDR3 DNA reads TGTGCCAGCTCTAAGGAGGCTCGTGGCTACACCTTC.

This rearrangement joins TRBV20-1 to TRBJ2-7; D remains ambiguous. Trimming removed 3 bases at V and 7 bases at J, with 19 bases between. The CDR3 loop spans 14 amino acids. Germline CDR1 DFQATT, CDR2 SNEGSKA (reference sequence). The DNA for the CDR3 is TGCAGTGCTAGTGTCCGTCCAGGCCCAGGAGAGCAGTACGTC. It codes for CSASVRPGPGEQYV.

The V gene is TRBV6-2 or TRBV6-3, the J gene TRBJ1-5; a weak D match, TRBD1 (6 bases). There are 13 residues in the CDR3. CDR1 is MNHEY and CDR2 is SVGEGT in the germline V gene. V dropped 8 bases and J dropped 4 bases, with 12 bases sitting between them. CDR3 DNA: TGTGCCAGCGGTTGGACAGCTAATCAGCCCCAGCATTTT. It codes for CASGWTANQPQHF.

The sample holds a few counts of this clonotype. The CDR3 DNA reads TGTGCCAGCAGTTTACGGCTTTACACTGAAGCTTTCTTT. It encodes CASSLRLYTEAFF. The gene calls are TRBV28 and TRBJ1-1; D is undetermined. The V end was cut by 2 bases, the J end by 3 bases, with 7 bases between. The CDR3 spans 13 residues. CDR1 and CDR2 from the germline V gene are MDHEN and SYDVKM.

V gene TRBV27 combines with J gene TRBJ2-1, with D possibly matching TRBD1 (5 bases). Germline-derived CDR1 and CDR2 are MNHEY and SMNVEV (reference sequence). The CDR3 is 13 residues long. The germline V and J ends were trimmed by 6 bases and 6 bases, with 12 bases remaining between them. In DNA form, the CDR3 reads TGTGCCAGCAGAACCCAGGGTTTCAATGAGCAGTTCTTC. Its protein product is CASRTQGFNEQFF.

Written as DNA, the CDR3 is TGCAGTGCTAGAGAGCCGGGACAGGGAAATCAGCCCCAGCATTTT. As protein: CSAREPGQGNQPQHF. This rearrangement joins TRBV20-1 to TRBJ1-5; TRBD1 matches at 9 bases. The J segment lost 4 bases and the V segment lost 0 bases, leaving 4 bases of the junction unmatched. The germline CDR1 and CDR2 sequences are DFQATT and SNEGSKA (reference sequence). The CDR3 spans 15 residues.

This chain uses TRBV5-1 with TRBJ2-2, with D unresolved. CDR1 and CDR2 from the germline V gene are SGHRS and YFSETQ. V was clipped by 5 bases and J by 4 bases, with 9 bases between them. The length of the CDR3 is 13 residues. The CDR3 DNA reads TGCGCCAGCAGAGGGTCTATCACCGGGGAGCTGTTTTTT. Translation gives CASRGSITGELFF. Full variable domain (rest looked up from reference TRBV5-1 and TRBJ2-2): KAGVTQTPRYLIKTRGQQVTLSCSPISGHRSVSWYQQTPGQGLQFLFEYFSETQRNKGNFPGRFSGRQFSNSRSEMNVSTLELGDSALYLCASRGSITGELFFGEGSRLTVL.

Only a few counts were recorded for this clonotype. The chain has TRBV5-1 and TRBJ2-5, with D possibly being TRBD2 (6 bases). The CDR3 covers 15 residues. Germline V gene sequence: CDR1 SGHRS, CDR2 YFSETQ. V lost 0 bases and J 3 bases, leaving 12 bases between the germline ends. Here the CDR3 reads CASSLGGTVEETQYF. CDR3 bases: TGCGCCAGCAGCTTGGGCGGGACCGTGGAAGAGACCCAGTACTTC.

V and J are TRBV5-1 and TRBJ2-2; D could derive from TRBD1 or TRBD2 (6 bases each). The CDR3 runs to 16 residues. Germline V CDR1 and CDR2: SGHRS, YFSETQ. V was shortened by 1 base and J by 5 bases, with 15 bases between the two germline ends. CDR3 DNA: TGCGCCAGCAGCTTGACGGGGGCACCTGAGACCGGGGAGCTGTTTTTT. Its protein is CASSLTGAPETGELFF.

This sequence joins TRBV6-1 and TRBJ1-1; 7 bases are shared with TRBD1. Germline V gene lookup returns CDR1 MNHNS and CDR2 SASEGT. V gave up 5 bases and J gave up 4 bases; unmatched junction bases: 7. The CDR3 sequence is 14 residues long. The CDR3 is CASSLRQGFTEAFF. DNA of the CDR3: TGTGCCAGCAGTCTTAGACAGGGCTTCACTGAAGCTTTCTTT.

The rearrangement links TRBV20-1 to TRBJ1-1; D call uncertain. V shed 1 base and J shed 8 bases, with 11 bases lying between them. Germline V gene lookup returns CDR1 DFQATT and CDR2 SNEGSKA (reference sequence). CDR3 length: 12 residues. This CDR3 is CSARGRPAEAFF. CDR3 coding DNA: TGCAGTGCTAGAGGCCGTCCCGCCGAAGCTTTCTTT.

Only a few counts were recorded for this clonotype. Here the CDR3 reads CSAPWGKNTEAFF. The CDR3 nucleotides are TGCAGTGCCCCCTGGGGGAAGAACACTGAAGCTTTCTTT. The rearrangement joins TRBV20-1 to TRBJ1-1, with D possibly matching TRBD1 (5 bases). From germline, CDR1 is DFQATT and CDR2 SNEGSKA (reference sequence). V gave up 6 bases and J gave up 1 base, with 12 bases separating them. The CDR3 length is 13 residues.

This rearrangement joins TRBV20-1 to TRBJ2-5; 9 bases map to TRBD2. Germline CDR1 is DFQATT and CDR2 is SNEGSKA (reference sequence). The CDR3 has 16 residues. V gave up 6 bases and J gave up 3 bases; unmatched junction bases: 14. The CDR3 here is CSAKTGLAPGKETQYF. CDR3 coding DNA: TGCAGTGCAAAGACGGGACTAGCCCCAGGAAAAGAGACCCAGTACTTC.

In its sample, this clonotype was seen a few times. This chain joins TRBV24-1 and TRBJ1-2, with D unclear. Germline V CDR1 and CDR2: KGHDR, SFDVKD. Trimming removed 4 bases from V and 3 bases from J, with 20 bases in between. The CDR3 length is 17 residues. CDR3 coding DNA: TGTGCCACCAGTGACCAGGACCTGGGATTTGATTACTATGGCTACACCTTC. Protein product: CATSDQDLGFDYYGYTF.

The chain couples TRBV3-1 to TRBJ2-3, with 10 bases that match TRBD1. This CDR3 contains 13 residues. With V trimmed by 6 bases and J by 9 bases, 6 bases remained unmatched. CDR1 is LGHDT and CDR2 is YNNKEL in the germline V gene (reference sequence). Written as DNA, the CDR3 is TGTGCCAGCAGGCCGGGACAGGGGACGACGCAGTATTTT. It translates to CASRPGQGTTQYF.

This clonotype was counted between two and nine times. This chain joins TRBV10-3 and TRBJ2-7, with TRBD1 identical over 8 bases. Germline V gene sequence: CDR1 ENHRY, CDR2 SYGVKD. This CDR3 is built from 13 residues. J was trimmed by 5 bases and V by 7 bases; bases with no gene match: 7. The CDR3 loop is CAITDRDVHEQYF. In DNA form, the CDR3 reads TGTGCCATCACGGACAGGGACGTCCACGAGCAGTACTTC.

The V call is TRBV20-1, the J call TRBJ2-1; tentative D call: TRBD1 (5 bases). V was shortened by 3 bases and J by 0 bases, with 18 bases between the two germline ends. This CDR3 has 17 residues. Germline V gene data show CDR1 as DFQATT and CDR2 as SNEGSKA (reference sequence). The CDR3 sequence: CSASRVQGKTSYNEQFF. CDR3 DNA sequence: TGCAGTGCTAGTAGGGTCCAGGGAAAGACCTCCTACAATGAGCAGTTCTTC.

This chain uses TRBV29-1 with TRBJ2-6; a weak D match, TRBD2 (5 bases). Per the germline V gene, CDR1 is SQVTM and CDR2 is ANQGSEA. With 4 bases removed from V and 0 bases from J, the gap between germline ends came to 13 bases. This CDR3 contains 16 residues. CDR3 loop: CSVALGGLSGANVLTF. In DNA form, the CDR3 reads TGCAGCGTTGCCTTGGGCGGACTCTCTGGGGCCAACGTCCTGACTTTC.

This clonotype was found a few times. The gene calls are TRBV3-1 and TRBJ1-2; 7 bases are shared with TRBD1. In germline, CDR1 is LGHDT, CDR2 YNNKEL (reference sequence). CDR3 size: 15 residues. After removal of 3 bases from V and 8 bases from J, the junction contained 12 bases not matched to a gene. The CDR3 region is CASSQSHTTGVGYTF. The CDR3 DNA sequence: TGTGCCAGCAGCCAGTCCCACACCACAGGGGTAGGCTACACCTTC.

This clonotype was observed a handful of times. The genes are TRBV4-2 and TRBJ2-1, with 8 positions matching TRBD1. After removal of 1 base from V and 6 bases from J, the junction contained 2 bases not matched to a gene. In germline, CDR1 is LGHNA, CDR2 YNFKEQ. This CDR3 is built from 14 residues. CDR3 residues: CASSQGTGINEQFF. The CDR3 nucleotides read TGTGCCAGCAGCCAAGGGACAGGGATCAATGAGCAGTTCTTC.

This clonotype came up many times. The J gene is TRBJ2-1, the V gene TRBV20-1; D assignment may be TRBD1 or TRBD2 (5 bases each). The CDR3 covers 13 residues. Germline V gene data show CDR1 as DFQATT and CDR2 as SNEGSKA (reference sequence). The ends were cut back, 4 bases at V and 1 base at J, with 8 bases in the middle. CDR3 in amino acids: CSATGTSYNEQFF. Written as DNA, the CDR3 is TGCAGTGCTACCGGGACGTCCTACAATGAGCAGTTCTTC.

This clonotype was recorded a few times. This chain uses TRBV20-1 with TRBJ2-5, with 9 bases matching TRBD2. The J segment lost 5 bases and the V segment lost 2 bases, leaving 6 bases of the junction unmatched. In germline, CDR1 is DFQATT, CDR2 SNEGSKA (reference sequence). The CDR3 runs to 14 residues. CDR3 sequence reads: CSARLRTSVETQYF. The CDR3 DNA reads as TGCAGTGCTAGACTGAGGACTAGCGTTGAGACCCAGTACTTC.

The chain uses TRBV2 and TRBJ2-7; TRBD1 aligns across 10 bases. Trimming at V came to 0 bases and at J to 4 bases, leaving 6 bases not matched to a gene. The length of the CDR3 is 16 residues. CDR1 is SNHLY and CDR2 is FYNNEI in the germline V gene. CDR3 bases: TGTGCCAGCAGTGAAGCTTCTCCGGGACAGGGGTACGAGCAGTACGTC. This sequence encodes CASSEASPGQGYEQYV.